These 31 T cell receptor beta chains were all obtained from the same sample, sequenced in a study of blood T cell repertoires in COVID-19. Assay: immunoSEQ multiplex PCR; the TCRdb copy retains only in-frame clones and omits some. The sample yields 120,000 or so clones, roughly 87% seen once. Sequenced: peripheral blood. The origin of the receptors is an elderly woman with acute or convalescent COVID-19.

The chain carries TRBV5-4 and TRBJ2-5; no firm D call. The CDR3 length is 15 residues. Per germline, CDR1 SGHNT and CDR2 YYREEE (reference sequence). Trimming removed 4 bases at V and 2 bases at J, with 15 bases between. The DNA for the CDR3 is TGTGCCAGCAGCAACTTACCTACTAATCAAGAGACCCAGTACTTC. Its protein is CASSNLPTNQETQYF.

This sequence joins TRBV7-2 and TRBJ1-6, with a weak D call TRBD1 (6 bases). Germline loops: CDR1 SGHTA, CDR2 FQGNSA. The V and J ends lost 1 base and 5 bases respectively, with 9 bases between them. The CDR3 runs to 15 residues. CDR3 nucleotide sequence: TGTGCCAGCAGCTTAGGGGGGCGCCATAATTCACCCCTCCACTTT. It encodes CASSLGGRHNSPLHF.

The rearrangement links TRBV7-9 to TRBJ1-6, with D hard to call. V was cut by 1 base and J by 10 bases, with 14 bases left in between. This CDR3 has 15 amino acids. Germline loops: CDR1 SEHNR, CDR2 FQNEAQ (reference sequence). In DNA, the CDR3 is TGTGCCAGCAGCTTAGAGCCGGTCCGTTCCTCACCCCTCCACTTT. Protein product: CASSLEPVRSSPLHF.

V usage is TRBV19 and J usage is TRBJ2-6; TRBD1 aligns across 7 bases. Germline V gene lookup returns CDR1 LNHDA and CDR2 SQIVND (reference sequence). Trimming removed 7 bases from V and 4 bases from J; junction bases left unmatched: 7. The CDR3 spans 15 residues. The CDR3 here is CASTATGTGANVLTF. CDR3 nucleotide sequence: TGTGCCAGTACTGCGACAGGGACCGGGGCCAACGTCCTGACTTTC.

The V call is TRBV5-1, the J call TRBJ2-2, with 8 nucleotides matching TRBD2. Germline CDR1 is SGHRS and CDR2 is YFSETQ. The trim removed 4 bases at V and 2 bases at J, leaving 4 bases unmatched. The CDR3 length is 15 residues. This CDR3 reads CASSPGGGNTGELFF. CDR3 coding DNA: TGCGCCAGCAGCCCCGGGGGGGGCAACACCGGGGAGCTGTTTTTT.

The rearrangement joins TRBV6-1 to TRBJ1-6, with TRBD1 as a possible D gene (6 bases). This CDR3 has 16 residues. The germline V gene encodes CDR1 MNHNS and CDR2 SASEGT. V lost 0 bases to trimming and J lost 7 bases, with 13 bases between them. The CDR3 spells CASSEAQNRVNSPLHF. The CDR3 DNA follows: TGTGCCAGCAGTGAAGCGCAAAACAGGGTAAATTCACCCCTCCACTTT.

The genes are TRBV11-2 and TRBJ2-3, with a possible D match to TRBD2 (6 bases). The CDR3 length is 15 residues. Germline V gives CDR1 SGHAT, CDR2 FQNNGV. Trimming pared 0 bases from V and 7 bases from J, leaving 14 bases between. The CDR3 DNA reads TGTGCCAGCAGCTTAGATAGGTCTAGCGTTTATACGCAGTATTTT. Its translation: CASSLDRSSVYTQYF.

The chain combines TRBV5-8 with TRBJ1-4; weak D call: TRBD1 (6 bases). Trimming left V 3 bases short and J 12 bases short, with 9 bases between. This CDR3 has 11 residues. Germline V gives CDR1 SGHTS, CDR2 YDEGEE. This CDR3 reads CASSSSGELFF. CDR3 bases: TGTGCCAGCAGCTCGTCAGGGGAACTGTTTTTT.

The count of this clone is one. V and J are TRBV5-1 and TRBJ1-2, with 12 bases fitting TRBD1. In germline, CDR1 is SGHRS, CDR2 YFSETQ. This CDR3 comprises 15 residues. The V segment lost 4 bases and the J segment 8 bases; nucleotides outside the gene matches: 9. The CDR3 region has the DNA TGCGCCAGCAGCGTGGGACAGGGGGCAAGCAGCGGCTACACCTTC. It is translated as CASSVGQGASSGYTF.

This clone was seen once. The chain is built from TRBV12-1 and TRBJ2-7; the table assigns TRBD1, which was not confirmed against the DNA. TRBV12-1 is a recognized pseudogene. There are 16 residues in the CDR3. The CDR3 is CASSPPPRTGYYEQYF. Here the CDR3 DNA reads TGTGCCAGCAGCCCCCCCCCTAGGACAGGATACTACGAGCAGTACTTC.

The CDR3 sequence: CASSLVAGAGEPQHF. DNA of the CDR3: TGTGCCAGCAGTTTAGTGGCAGGGGCAGGTGAGCCCCAGCATTTT. This sequence joins TRBV28 and TRBJ1-5, with a possible D match to TRBD1 (6 bases). The CDR3 totals 15 residues. Germline assignment: CDR1 MDHEN and CDR2 SYDVKM. V was clipped by 2 bases and J by 8 bases, with 16 bases between them.

The V call is TRBV3-1 (or the pseudogene TRBV3-2), the J call TRBJ2-5; D might be TRBD1 (6 bases). With 1 base removed from V and 0 bases from J, the gap between germline ends came to 9 bases. The CDR3 extends over 15 amino acids. Germline lookup yields CDR1 LGHDT and CDR2 YNNKEL (reference sequence). CDR3 protein: CASSQGGTYQETQYF. The CDR3 nucleotides are TGTGCCAGCAGCCAAGGGGGGACATACCAAGAGACCCAGTACTTC.

This clone was observed once. The chain joins TRBV10-2 to TRBJ1-1; a possible D gene is TRBD1 (6 bases). Germline CDR1 and CDR2: WSHSY and SAAADI. This CDR3 comprises 13 residues. The V end was cut by 3 bases, the J end by 7 bases, with 12 bases between. This CDR3 reads CASSDQGGLEAFF. CDR3 in DNA: TGCGCCAGCAGTGACCAAGGGGGTCTTGAAGCTTTCTTT.

V is TRBV5-5 and J is TRBJ2-1; 8 bases align to TRBD2. V lost 0 bases, J lost 2 bases, and 4 bases stayed unmatched. The CDR3 sequence is 16 residues long. Germline-derived CDR1 and CDR2 are SGHKS and YYEKEE (reference sequence). The CDR3 sequence: CASSLDSGLAYNEQFF. The CDR3 nucleotides are TGTGCCAGCAGCTTGGATTCGGGACTAGCCTACAATGAGCAGTTCTTC. Full variable domain (outside the CDR3, taken from reference TRBV5-5 and TRBJ2-1): DAGVTQSPTHLIKTRGQQVTLRCSPISGHKSVSWYQQVLGQGPQFIFQYYEKEERGRGNFPDRFSARQFPNYSSELNVNALLLGDSALYLCASSLDSGLAYNEQFFGPGTRLTVL.

This clone has a single count. CDR3 protein: CASSPPSVGTEAFF. The CDR3 nucleotides read TGTGCCAGCTCACCACCGTCGGTTGGCACTGAAGCTTTCTTT. The chain has TRBV18 and TRBJ1-1, with D hard to call. The V gene lost 0 bases and the J gene lost 4 bases, with 9 bases spanning the gap. CDR1 and CDR2 (germline): KGHSH, LQKENI. CDR3 length: 14 amino acids.

The rearrangement joins TRBV28 to TRBJ1-2; D not certain. Looked up from germline, CDR1 is MDHEN and CDR2 is SYDVKM. The CDR3 is 12 residues long. V gave up 4 bases and J gave up 2 bases, with 5 bases separating them. CDR3 nucleotide sequence: TGTGCCAGCAGTTGGGCCAACTATGGCTACACCTTC. Its translation is CASSWANYGYTF.

The V and J genes are TRBV3-1 (or the pseudogene TRBV3-2) and TRBJ1-2, with D perhaps matching TRBD1 (6 bases). Germline V lookup: CDR1 LGHDT, CDR2 YNNKEL (reference sequence). The CDR3 consists of 15 residues. Trimming took off 3 bases at V and 4 bases at J, with 15 bases between the two ends. The DNA of the CDR3 is TGTGCCAGCAGCCAGTCCGGGACACGAGGCTATGGCTACACCTTC. Amino acids: CASSQSGTRGYGYTF.

Here the CDR3 DNA reads TGTGCCACCAGCTTAGTCACAGGGGTACAGCCCCAGCATTTT. Protein product: CATSLVTGVQPQHF. The chain is built from TRBV15 and TRBJ1-5; TRBD1 matches 7 bases. This CDR3 is built from 14 residues. Germline values: CDR1 LNHNV, CDR2 YYDKDF (reference sequence). V gave up 5 bases and J gave up 7 bases; unmatched junction bases: 8.

The rearrangement links TRBV19 to TRBJ2-4; possibly TRBD1 for D (6 bases). This CDR3 comprises 16 residues. V was cut by 5 bases and J by 0 bases, with 14 bases left in between. CDR1 and CDR2 (germline): LNHDA, SQIVND (reference sequence). CDR3 nucleotides: TGTGCCAGTAGTCCGGGGACAAAACTAGCCAAAAACATTCAGTACTTC. Encoded protein: CASSPGTKLAKNIQYF.

This rearrangement joins TRBV18 to TRBJ1-5; 8 positions match TRBD1. There are 14 residues in the CDR3. After removal of 3 bases from V and 3 bases from J, the junction contained 1 base not matched to a gene. The germline CDR1 and CDR2 sequences are KGHSH and LQKENI. CDR3 in amino acids: CASSPGQDNQPQHF. The CDR3, as DNA: TGTGCCAGCTCACCGGGACAGGACAATCAGCCCCAGCATTTT.

This rearrangement joins TRBV2 to TRBJ1-5, with 7 bases fitting TRBD1. CDR3 length equals 15 residues. J lost 0 bases, V lost 7 bases, and 6 bases had no gene match. Germline assignment: CDR1 SNHLY and CDR2 FYNNEI. The CDR3 DNA follows: TGTGCCAGCAAAGGACAGGCAACTAGCAATCAGCCCCAGCATTTT. It yields the protein CASKGQATSNQPQHF.

V and J are TRBV12-3 or TRBV12-4 and TRBJ1-2, with D perhaps TRBD1 (6 bases). V lost 3 bases and J lost 8, with 10 bases in between. The length of the CDR3 is 12 residues. The CDR3 here is CASSFRTAGYTF. As DNA, the CDR3 is TGTGCCAGCAGTTTTAGGACAGCCGGCTACACCTTC.

CDR3 loop: CASSHSAGGAGTDTQYF. Here the CDR3 DNA reads TGTGCCAGCAGCCACTCAGCCGGGGGGGCCGGCACAGATACGCAGTATTTT. The chain uses TRBV4-2 and TRBJ2-3; 8 bases line up with TRBD2. In germline, CDR1 is LGHNA, CDR2 YNFKEQ. The CDR3 sequence is 17 residues long. V shed 3 bases, J shed 1 base, and the junction held 9 bases outside the gene matches.

The V call is TRBV5-4, the J call TRBJ2-7; 7 positions match TRBD1. Trimming cost V 4 bases and J 4 bases; bases outside gene matches: 14. The germline V gene encodes CDR1 SGHNT and CDR2 YYREEE (reference sequence). The CDR3 is 16 amino acids. The CDR3 is CASSERQGAILYEQYF. The CDR3 nucleotides read TGTGCCAGCAGCGAGCGACAGGGAGCCATCCTTTACGAGCAGTACTTC.

This chain connects TRBV14 to TRBJ1-2; no clear D gene. Trimming took 5 bases from V and 2 from J, leaving 9 bases between them. The CDR3 is 13 amino acids. Germline CDR1 is SGHDN and CDR2 is FVKESK. The CDR3 loop is CASSANLNYGYTF. The CDR3 DNA reads as TGTGCCAGCAGCGCGAATTTAAACTATGGCTACACCTTC.

This clone was observed a single time. The rearrangement uses TRBV7-2 and TRBJ1-6, with D possibly being TRBD1 (6 bases). CDR3 length: 15 amino acids. The V gene lost 7 bases and the J gene lost 17 bases, with 27 bases spanning the gap. The V gene's germline CDR1 is SGHTA and CDR2 FQGNSA. The chain's CDR3 is CASTSLGGHGENIHF. The CDR3 DNA follows: TGTGCCAGCACCTCTCTTGGGGGCCACGGGGAAAATATCCACTTT.

V and J are TRBV3-1 (or the pseudogene TRBV3-2) and TRBJ1-1; possibly TRBD1 for D (6 bases). The CDR3 runs to 13 residues. Deletions cut 3 bases from V and 8 bases from J, with 13 bases between. Germline CDR1 and CDR2: LGHDT and YNNKEL (reference sequence). CDR3 sequence: CASSQTGGVEAFF. CDR3 DNA: TGTGCCAGCAGCCAGACGGGGGGCGTCGAAGCTTTCTTT.

There are many counts of this clone. In DNA, the CDR3 is TGTGCCAGCAGCCTCAGTGGCTATAATTCACCCCTCCACTTT. Its translation: CASSLSGYNSPLHF. The chain employs TRBV3-1 (or the pseudogene TRBV3-2) and TRBJ1-6; no reliable D call. Germline CDR1 LGHDT, CDR2 YNNKEL (reference sequence). The germline V and J ends were trimmed by 4 bases and 3 bases, with 7 bases remaining between them. The CDR3 contains 14 residues.

In DNA form, the CDR3 reads TGTGCCAGCAGAGGTAGCGGGGGGAGCTCCTACAATGAGCAGTTCTTC. Its translation: CASRGSGGSSYNEQFF. The chain has TRBV2 and TRBJ2-1, with 10 nucleotides matching TRBD2. Germline CDR1 SNHLY, CDR2 FYNNEI. There are 16 residues in the CDR3. The trim removed 6 bases at V and 0 bases at J, leaving 5 bases unmatched.

The chain employs TRBV7-9 and TRBJ1-2, with D possibly TRBD1 on 6 matching bases. This CDR3 contains 14 residues. Looked up from germline, CDR1 is SEHNR and CDR2 is FQNEAQ (reference sequence). With 4 bases removed from V and 8 bases from J, the gap between germline ends came to 17 bases. The chain's CDR3 is CASSSGFGGRGYTF. The CDR3 region has the DNA TGTGCCAGCAGCTCAGGTTTTGGGGGCAGAGGCTACACCTTC.

This chain links TRBV10-2 with TRBJ1-6, with D perhaps matching TRBD1 (6 bases). The CDR3 length is 15 residues. The V gene lost 6 bases and the J gene lost 6 bases, with 15 bases spanning the gap. CDR1 WSHSY and CDR2 SAAADI come from the germline V gene. For the CDR3, the DNA is TGCGCCAGCAGAGTTGGACAGAACCCTAATTCACCCCTCCACTTT. The encoded protein is CASRVGQNPNSPLHF.